This T cell receptor beta chain derives from a study of cytomegalovirus exposure and HLA in healthy donors. Findings and limits, study-wide: The authors confirmed in vitro that three CMV-associated chains were specific for CMV antigens.

With respect to this clone: The antigen remains unidentified.

PCR was performed using 60 Vbeta and 13 Jbeta primers. Only in-frame clones appear in the TCRdb table, and some are missing; sequencing was by immunoSEQ multiplex PCR. The data include roughly 41,000 clones; the top ten clones carry under 1.3%. The CDR3 runs 14 residues. Germline trimming cut 4 bases from V and 2 bases from J; bases unmatched to any gene: 2. Germline V CDR1 and CDR2: MNHNY, SVGAGI (reference sequence). The sequence derives from a woman aged 40-49 years in good health and CMV-seronegative. The chain uses TRBV6-6 and TRBJ1-1, with 9 positions matching TRBD1. Sequencing input: PBMCs. DNA for the CDR3: TGTGCCAGCAGTTGGGGACAGGGCAACACTGAAGCTTTCTTT. It translates to CASSWGQGNTEAFF.